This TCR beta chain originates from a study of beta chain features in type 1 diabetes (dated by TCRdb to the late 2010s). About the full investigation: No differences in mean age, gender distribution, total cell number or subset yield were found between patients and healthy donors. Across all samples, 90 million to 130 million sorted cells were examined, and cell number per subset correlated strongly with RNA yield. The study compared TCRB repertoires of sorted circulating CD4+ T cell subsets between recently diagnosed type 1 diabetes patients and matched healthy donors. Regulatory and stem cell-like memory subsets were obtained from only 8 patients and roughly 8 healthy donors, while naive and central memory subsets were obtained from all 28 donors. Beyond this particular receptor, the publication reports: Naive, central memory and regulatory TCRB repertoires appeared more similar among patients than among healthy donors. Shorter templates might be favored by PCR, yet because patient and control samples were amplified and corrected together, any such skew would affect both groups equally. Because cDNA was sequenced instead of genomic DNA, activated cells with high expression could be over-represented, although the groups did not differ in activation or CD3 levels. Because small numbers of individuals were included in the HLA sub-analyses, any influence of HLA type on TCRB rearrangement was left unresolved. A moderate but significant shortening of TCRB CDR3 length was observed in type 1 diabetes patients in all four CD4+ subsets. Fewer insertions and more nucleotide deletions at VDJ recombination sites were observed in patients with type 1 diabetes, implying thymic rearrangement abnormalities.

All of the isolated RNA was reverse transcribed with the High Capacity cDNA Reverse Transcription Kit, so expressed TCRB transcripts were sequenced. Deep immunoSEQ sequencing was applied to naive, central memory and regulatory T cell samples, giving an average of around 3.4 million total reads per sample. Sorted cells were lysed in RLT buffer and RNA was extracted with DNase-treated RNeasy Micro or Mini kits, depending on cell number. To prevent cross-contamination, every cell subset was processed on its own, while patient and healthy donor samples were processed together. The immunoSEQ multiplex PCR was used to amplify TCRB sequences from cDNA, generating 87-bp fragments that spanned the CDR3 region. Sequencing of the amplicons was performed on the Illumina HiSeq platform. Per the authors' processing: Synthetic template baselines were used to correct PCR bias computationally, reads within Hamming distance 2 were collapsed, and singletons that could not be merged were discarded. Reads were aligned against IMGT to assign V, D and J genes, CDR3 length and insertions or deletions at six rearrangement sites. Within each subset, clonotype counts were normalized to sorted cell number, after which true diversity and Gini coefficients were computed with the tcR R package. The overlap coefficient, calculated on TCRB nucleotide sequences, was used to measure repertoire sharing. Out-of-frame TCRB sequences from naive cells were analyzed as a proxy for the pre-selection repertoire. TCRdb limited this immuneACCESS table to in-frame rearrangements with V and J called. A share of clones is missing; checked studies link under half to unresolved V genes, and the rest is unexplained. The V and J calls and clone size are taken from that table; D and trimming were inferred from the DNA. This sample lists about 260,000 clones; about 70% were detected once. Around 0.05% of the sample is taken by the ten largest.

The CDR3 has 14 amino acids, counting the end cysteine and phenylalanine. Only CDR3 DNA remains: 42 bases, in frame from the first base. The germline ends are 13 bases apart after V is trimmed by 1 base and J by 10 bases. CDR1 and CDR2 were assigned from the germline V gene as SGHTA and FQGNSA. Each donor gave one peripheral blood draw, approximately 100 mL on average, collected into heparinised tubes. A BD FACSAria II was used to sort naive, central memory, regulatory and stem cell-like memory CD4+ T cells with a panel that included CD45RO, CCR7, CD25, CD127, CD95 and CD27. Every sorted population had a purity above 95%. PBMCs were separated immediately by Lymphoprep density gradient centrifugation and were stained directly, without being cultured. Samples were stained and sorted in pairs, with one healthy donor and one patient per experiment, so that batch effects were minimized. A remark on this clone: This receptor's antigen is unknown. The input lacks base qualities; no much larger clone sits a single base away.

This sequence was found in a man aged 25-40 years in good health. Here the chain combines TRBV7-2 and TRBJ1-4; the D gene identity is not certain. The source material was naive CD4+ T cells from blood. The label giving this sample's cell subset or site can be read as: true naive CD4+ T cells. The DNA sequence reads TGTGCCAGCAGCTTAGGAGGGAGCGAGACAAAACTGTTTTTT. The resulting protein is CASSLGGSETKLFF.